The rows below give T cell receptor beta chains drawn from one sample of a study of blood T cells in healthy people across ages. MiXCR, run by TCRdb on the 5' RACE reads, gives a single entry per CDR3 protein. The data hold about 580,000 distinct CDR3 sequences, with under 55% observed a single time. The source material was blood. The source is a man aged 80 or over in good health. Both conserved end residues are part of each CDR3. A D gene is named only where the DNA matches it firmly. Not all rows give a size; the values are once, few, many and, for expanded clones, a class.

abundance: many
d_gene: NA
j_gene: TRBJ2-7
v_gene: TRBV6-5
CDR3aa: CASSDPGGYEQYF
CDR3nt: TGTGCCAGCAGTGACCCAGGGGGGTACGAGCAGTACTTC

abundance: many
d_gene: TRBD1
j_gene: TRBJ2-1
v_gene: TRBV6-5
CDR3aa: CASSYSYRGGDEQFF
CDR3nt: TGTGCCAGCAGTTACTCATACAGGGGTGGAGATGAGCAGTTCTTC

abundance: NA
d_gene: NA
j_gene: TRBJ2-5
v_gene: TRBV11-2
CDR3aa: CASSWGPSGRETQYF
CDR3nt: TGTGCCAGCAGCTGGGGACCCTCAGGGCGAGAGACCCAGTACTTC

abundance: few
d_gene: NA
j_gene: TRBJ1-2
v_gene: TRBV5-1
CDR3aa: CASSLLRAGTYGYTF
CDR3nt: TGCGCCAGCAGCTTGCTCCGGGCTGGAACCTATGGCTACACCTTC

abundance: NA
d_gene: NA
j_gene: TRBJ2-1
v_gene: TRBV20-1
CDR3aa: CSAHYNEQFF
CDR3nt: TGCAGTGCCCACTACAATGAGCAGTTCTTC

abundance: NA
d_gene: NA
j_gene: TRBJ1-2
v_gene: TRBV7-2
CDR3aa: CTSSLGPGKSGYTF
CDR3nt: TGTACCAGCAGCTTAGGTCCAGGGAAAAGTGGCTACACCTTC

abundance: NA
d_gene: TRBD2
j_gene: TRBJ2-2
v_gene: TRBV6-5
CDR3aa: CASRVGGRTGELFF
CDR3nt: TGTGCCAGCAGAGTCGGGGGGAGGACCGGGGAGCTGTTTTTT

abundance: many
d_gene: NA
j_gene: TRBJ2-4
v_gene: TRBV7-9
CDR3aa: CASSPGQLAKNIQYF
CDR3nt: TGTGCCAGCAGCCCCGGACAGTTAGCCAAAAACATTCAGTACTTC

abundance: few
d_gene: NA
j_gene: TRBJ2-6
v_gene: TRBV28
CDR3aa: CASRLASGANVLTF
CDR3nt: TGTGCCAGCAGGCTAGCTTCTGGGGCCAACGTCCTGACTTTC

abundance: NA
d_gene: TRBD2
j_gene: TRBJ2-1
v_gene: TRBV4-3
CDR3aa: CASSQDSGGHYDEQFF
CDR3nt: TGCGCCAGCAGCCAAGATAGCGGGGGACACTACGATGAGCAGTTCTTC